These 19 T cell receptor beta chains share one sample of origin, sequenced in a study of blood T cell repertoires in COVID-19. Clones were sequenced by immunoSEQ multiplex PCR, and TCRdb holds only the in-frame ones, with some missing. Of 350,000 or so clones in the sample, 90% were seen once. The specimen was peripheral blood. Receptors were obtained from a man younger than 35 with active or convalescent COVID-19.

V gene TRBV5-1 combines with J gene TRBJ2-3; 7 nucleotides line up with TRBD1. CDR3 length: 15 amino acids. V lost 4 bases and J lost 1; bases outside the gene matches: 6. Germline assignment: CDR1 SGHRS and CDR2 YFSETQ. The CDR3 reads CASSRRTGGTDTQYF. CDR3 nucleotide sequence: TGCGCCAGCAGCCGCCGGACAGGCGGCACAGATACGCAGTATTTT.

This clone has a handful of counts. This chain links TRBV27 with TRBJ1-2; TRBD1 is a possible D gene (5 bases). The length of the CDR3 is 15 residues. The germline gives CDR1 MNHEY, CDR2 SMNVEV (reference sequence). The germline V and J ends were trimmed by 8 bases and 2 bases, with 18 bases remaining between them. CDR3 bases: TGTGCCAGCGGACCCAGGGTTATACAGAACTATGGCTACACCTTC. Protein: CASGPRVIQNYGYTF.

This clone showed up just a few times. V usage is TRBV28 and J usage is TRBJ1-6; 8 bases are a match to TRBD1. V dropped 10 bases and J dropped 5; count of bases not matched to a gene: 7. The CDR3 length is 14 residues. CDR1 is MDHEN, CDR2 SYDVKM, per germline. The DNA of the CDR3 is TGTGCCATTCCAGGGACAGGAAATAATTCACCCCTCCACTTT. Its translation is CAIPGTGNNSPLHF.

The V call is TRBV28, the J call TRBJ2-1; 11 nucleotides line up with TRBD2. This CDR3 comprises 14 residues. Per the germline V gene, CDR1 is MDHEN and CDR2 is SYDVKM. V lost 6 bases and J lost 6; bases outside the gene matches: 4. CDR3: CASSLAGGPNEQFF. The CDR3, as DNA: TGTGCCAGCAGCCTAGCGGGGGGACCCAATGAGCAGTTCTTC.

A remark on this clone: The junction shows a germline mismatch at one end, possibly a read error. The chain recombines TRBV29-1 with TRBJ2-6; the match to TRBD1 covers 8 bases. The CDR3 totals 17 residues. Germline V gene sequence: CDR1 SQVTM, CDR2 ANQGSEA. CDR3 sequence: CSAQGGTGSSGANVLTF. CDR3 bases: TGCAGCGCGCAAGGTGGGACAGGCAGCTCTGGGGCCAACGTGCTGACTTTC.

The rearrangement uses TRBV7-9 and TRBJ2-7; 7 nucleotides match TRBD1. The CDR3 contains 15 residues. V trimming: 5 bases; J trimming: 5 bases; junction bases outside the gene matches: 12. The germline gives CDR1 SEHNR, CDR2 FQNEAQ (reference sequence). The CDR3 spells CASSLPDRVFNEQYF. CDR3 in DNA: TGTGCCAGCAGCCTCCCTGACAGGGTTTTCAACGAGCAGTACTTC.

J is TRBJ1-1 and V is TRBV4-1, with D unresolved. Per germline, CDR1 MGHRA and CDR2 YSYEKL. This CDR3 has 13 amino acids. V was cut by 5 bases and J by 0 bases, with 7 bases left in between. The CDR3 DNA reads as TGCGCCAGCAGCTCGCAGGTGAACACTGAAGCTTTCTTT. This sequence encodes CASSSQVNTEAFF.

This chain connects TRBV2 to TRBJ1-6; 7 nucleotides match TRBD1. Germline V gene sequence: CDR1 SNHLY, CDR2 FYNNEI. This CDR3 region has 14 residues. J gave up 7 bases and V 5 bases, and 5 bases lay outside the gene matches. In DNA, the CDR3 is TGTGCCAGCAGTCGGGACAGCACGAATTCACCCCTCCACTTT. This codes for CASSRDSTNSPLHF.

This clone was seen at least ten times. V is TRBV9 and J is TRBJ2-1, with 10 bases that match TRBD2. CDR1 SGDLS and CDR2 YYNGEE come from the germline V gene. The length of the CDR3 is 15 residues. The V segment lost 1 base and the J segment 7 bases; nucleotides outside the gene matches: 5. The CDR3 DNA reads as TGTGCCAGCAGCGTACATAGCGGGAGGACGAATGAGCAGTTCTTC. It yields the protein CASSVHSGRTNEQFF.

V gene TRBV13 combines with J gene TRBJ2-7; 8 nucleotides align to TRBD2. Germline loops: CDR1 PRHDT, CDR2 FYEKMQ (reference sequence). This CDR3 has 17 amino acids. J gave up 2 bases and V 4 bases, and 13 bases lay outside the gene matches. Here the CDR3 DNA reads TGTGCCAGCAGCTCCCCCCCGGGAGGGGGAGGACCCTACGAGCAGTACTTC. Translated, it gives CASSSPPGGGGPYEQYF.

The CDR3 bases are TGCGCCAGCAGTGAGTTACCGACAGGGGGCACACACACAGATACGCAGTATTTT. The encoded protein is CASSELPTGGTHTDTQYF. The chain combines TRBV10-1 with TRBJ2-3; TRBD1 matches 10 bases. Per germline, CDR1 WNHNN and CDR2 SYGVQD (reference sequence). This CDR3 has 18 amino acids. J gave up 2 bases and V 1 base, and 9 bases lay outside the gene matches.

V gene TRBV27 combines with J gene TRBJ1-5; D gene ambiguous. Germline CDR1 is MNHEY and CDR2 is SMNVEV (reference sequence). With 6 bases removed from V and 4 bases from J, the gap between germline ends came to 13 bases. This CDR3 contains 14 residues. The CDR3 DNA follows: TGTGCCAGCAGGCCCGCCGGGAGAAATCAGCCCCAGCATTTT. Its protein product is CASRPAGRNQPQHF.

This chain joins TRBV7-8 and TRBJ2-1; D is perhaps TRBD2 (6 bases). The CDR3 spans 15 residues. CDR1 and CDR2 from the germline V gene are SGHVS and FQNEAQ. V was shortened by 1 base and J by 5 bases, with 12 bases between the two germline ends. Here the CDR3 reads CASSLGASANNEQFF. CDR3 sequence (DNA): TGTGCCAGCAGCTTAGGGGCTAGCGCAAACAATGAGCAGTTCTTC.

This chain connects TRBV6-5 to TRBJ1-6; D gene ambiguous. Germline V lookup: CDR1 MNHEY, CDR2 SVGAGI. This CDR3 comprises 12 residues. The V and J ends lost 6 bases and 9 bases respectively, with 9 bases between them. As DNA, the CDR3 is TGTGCCAGCAGCCGAAAGAGTTCACCCCTCCACTTT. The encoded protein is CASSRKSSPLHF.

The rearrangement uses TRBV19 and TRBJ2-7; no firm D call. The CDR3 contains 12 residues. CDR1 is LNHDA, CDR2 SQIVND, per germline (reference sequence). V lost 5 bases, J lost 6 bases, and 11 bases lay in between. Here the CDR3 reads CASSVTSGEQYF. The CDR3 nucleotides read TGTGCCAGTAGTGTCACATCGGGCGAGCAGTACTTC.

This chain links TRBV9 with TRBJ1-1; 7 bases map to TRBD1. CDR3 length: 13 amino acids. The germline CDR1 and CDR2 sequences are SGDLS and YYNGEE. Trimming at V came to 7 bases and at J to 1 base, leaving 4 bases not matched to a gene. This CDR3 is CASSGQENTEAFF. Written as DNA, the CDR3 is TGTGCCAGCTCCGGACAGGAGAACACTGAAGCTTTCTTT.

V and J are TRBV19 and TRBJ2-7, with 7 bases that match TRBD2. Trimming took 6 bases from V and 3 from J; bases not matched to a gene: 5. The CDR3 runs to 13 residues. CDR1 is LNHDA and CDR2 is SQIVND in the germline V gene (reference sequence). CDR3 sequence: CASRRGEVYEQYF. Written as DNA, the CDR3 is TGTGCCAGTAGACGGGGGGAGGTCTACGAGCAGTACTTC.

CDR3 DNA sequence: TGTGCCAGCACCTTCAGGGTTAGCGGGGGGGAATACGAGCAGTACTTC. This codes for CASTFRVSGGEYEQYF. The J gene is TRBJ2-7, the V gene TRBV27; 11 nucleotides align to TRBD2. Germline V gene sequence: CDR1 MNHEY, CDR2 SMNVEV (reference sequence). The CDR3 is 16 residues long. V shed 7 bases and J 4 bases; nucleotides not matched to a gene: 12.

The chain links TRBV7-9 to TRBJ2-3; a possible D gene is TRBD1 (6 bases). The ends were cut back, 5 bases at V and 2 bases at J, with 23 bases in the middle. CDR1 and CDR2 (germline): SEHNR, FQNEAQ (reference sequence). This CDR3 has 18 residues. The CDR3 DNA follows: TGTGCCAGCAGCGCGAAAGGCCGACAGGCTTATGTCACAGATACGCAGTATTTT. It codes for CASSAKGRQAYVTDTQYF.